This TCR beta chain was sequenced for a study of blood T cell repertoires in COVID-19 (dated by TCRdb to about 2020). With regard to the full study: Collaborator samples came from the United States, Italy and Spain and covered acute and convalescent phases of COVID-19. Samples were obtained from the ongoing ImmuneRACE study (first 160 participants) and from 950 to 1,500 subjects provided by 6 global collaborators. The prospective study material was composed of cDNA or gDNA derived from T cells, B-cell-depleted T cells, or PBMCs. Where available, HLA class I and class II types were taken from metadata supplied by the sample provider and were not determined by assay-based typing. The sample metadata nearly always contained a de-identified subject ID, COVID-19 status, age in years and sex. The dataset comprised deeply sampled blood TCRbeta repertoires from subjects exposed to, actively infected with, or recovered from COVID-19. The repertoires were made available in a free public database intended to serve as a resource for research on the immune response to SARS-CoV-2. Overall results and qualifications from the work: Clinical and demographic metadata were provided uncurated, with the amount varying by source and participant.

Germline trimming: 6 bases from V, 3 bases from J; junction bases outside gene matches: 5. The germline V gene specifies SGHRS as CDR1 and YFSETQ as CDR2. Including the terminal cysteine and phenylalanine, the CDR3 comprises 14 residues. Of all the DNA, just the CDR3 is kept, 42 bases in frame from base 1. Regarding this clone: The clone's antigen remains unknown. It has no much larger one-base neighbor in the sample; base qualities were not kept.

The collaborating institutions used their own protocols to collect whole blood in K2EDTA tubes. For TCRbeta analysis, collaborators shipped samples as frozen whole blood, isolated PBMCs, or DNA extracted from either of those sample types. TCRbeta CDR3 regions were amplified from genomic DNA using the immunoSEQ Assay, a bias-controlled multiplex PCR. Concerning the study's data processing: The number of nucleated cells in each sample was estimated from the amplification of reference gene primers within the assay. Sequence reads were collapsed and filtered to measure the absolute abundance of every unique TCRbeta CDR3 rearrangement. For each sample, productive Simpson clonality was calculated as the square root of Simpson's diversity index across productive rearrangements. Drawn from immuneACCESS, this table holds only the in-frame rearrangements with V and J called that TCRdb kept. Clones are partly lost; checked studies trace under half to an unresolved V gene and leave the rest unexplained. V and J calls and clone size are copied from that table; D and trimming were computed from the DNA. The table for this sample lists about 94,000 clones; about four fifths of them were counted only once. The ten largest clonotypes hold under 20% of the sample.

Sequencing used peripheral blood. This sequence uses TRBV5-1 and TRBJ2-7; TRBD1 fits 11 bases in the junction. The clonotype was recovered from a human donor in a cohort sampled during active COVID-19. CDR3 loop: CASKGGQGVYEQYF. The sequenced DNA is TGCGCCAGCAAGGGGGGACAGGGGGTCTACGAGCAGTACTTC.